Below, 8 T cell receptor beta chains from the same sample are listed, as sequenced in a study of cytotoxic CD8 clonotypes in ibrutinib-treated CLL (dated by TCRdb to the early 2020s). The library came from the immunoSEQ multiplex PCR assay. TCRdb obtained this table from immuneACCESS and retained in-frame rearrangements with V and J assigned. These tables miss some clones; where compared with another copy, unresolved V genes account for less than half of the shortfall, and the remainder is unexplained. The sample table lists around 250,000 clones, about three quarters of them with a count of one. The top ten constitute less than 20% of the sample. In the paper's terms, the time point label means: roughly 2 years on ibrutinib. The sequencing used PBMCs, collected after 24 months of ibrutinib treatment. These receptors all stem from a human donor with chronic lymphocytic leukemia.

The V call is TRBV19, the J call TRBJ1-4, with D possibly being TRBD1 (5 bases). Between the trimmed V and J ends, which lost 6 bases and 7 bases, there was a span of 18 bases. The CDR3 runs to 15 residues. The germline CDR1 and CDR2 sequences are LNHDA and SQIVND (reference sequence). The CDR3 nucleotides are TGTGCCAGTAGAGGGGAAAGGGCCGAGCGTGAAAAACTGTTTTTT. Protein sequence: CASRGERAEREKLFF.

This chain connects TRBV7-3 to TRBJ2-3; no clear D. This CDR3 spans 14 amino acids. In germline, CDR1 is SGHTA, CDR2 FQGTGA. V was cut by 4 bases and J by 6 bases, with 14 bases left in between. The CDR3 spells CASSYRPAQDTQYF. DNA for the CDR3: TGTGCCAGCAGCTACCGACCGGCGCAGGATACGCAGTATTTT. Together with reference TRBV7-3 and TRBJ2-3, the CDR3 gives the full variable domain: GAGVSQTPSNKVTEKGKYVELRCDPISGHTALYWYRQSLGQGPEFLIYFQGTGAADDSGLPNDRFFAVRPEGSVSTLKIQRTERGDSAVYLCASSYRPAQDTQYFGPGTRLTVL.

This chain links TRBV5-1 with TRBJ1-1; D ambiguous. CDR1 is SGHRS, CDR2 YFSETQ, per germline. The germline V and J ends were trimmed by 4 bases and 1 base, with 17 bases remaining between them. The CDR3 contains 16 residues. The CDR3 reads CASSPWVTGRNTEAFF. CDR3 DNA: TGCGCCAGCAGCCCCTGGGTGACGGGCAGGAACACTGAAGCTTTCTTT.

The J gene is TRBJ2-1, the V gene TRBV29-1; 9 positions match TRBD1. Germline-derived CDR1 and CDR2 are SQVTM and ANQGSEA. V lost 4 bases, J lost 7 bases, and 8 bases stayed unmatched. CDR3 size: 14 residues. The CDR3 nucleotides read TGCAGCGTTGTGAGGGACAGGGTGGTGAATGAGCAGTTCTTC. Residues: CSVVRDRVVNEQFF.

CDR3 coding DNA: TGTGCCAGCGTAGGCCACCATGAGCAGTTCTTC. Translated: CASVGHHEQFF. This sequence joins TRBV6-1 and TRBJ2-1, with D unclear. CDR3 size: 11 residues. In germline, CDR1 is MNHNS, CDR2 SASEGT. Between the trimmed V and J ends, which lost 8 bases and 8 bases, there was a span of 10 bases.

This clone was recorded only once. CDR3 sequence reads: CASNGGRDEQYF. CDR3 bases: TGTGCCAGCAACGGGGGAAGGGACGAGCAGTACTTC. The chain recombines TRBV28 with TRBJ2-7, with a possible D match to TRBD2 (6 bases). Trimming left V 7 bases short and J 5 bases short, with 12 bases between. CDR1 is MDHEN, CDR2 SYDVKM, per germline. This CDR3 region has 12 residues. Looking up the rest from reference TRBV28 and TRBJ2-7 gives the full variable domain: DVKVTQSSRYLVKRTGEKVFLECVQDMDHENMFWYRQDPGLGLRLIYFSYDVKMKEKGDIPEGYSVSREKKERFSLILESASTNQTSMYLCASNGGRDEQYFGPGTRLTVT.

The chain uses TRBV9 and TRBJ2-7, with D perhaps matching TRBD2 (5 bases). The germline V gene has CDR1 SGDLS and CDR2 YYNGEE. Trimming took off 6 bases at V and 4 bases at J, with 29 bases between the two ends. This CDR3 comprises 18 residues. DNA of the CDR3: TGTGCCAGCACCAAAAATAAGACGCGGGCCCCCAATTTGTACGAGCAGTACTTC. Its translation is CASTKNKTRAPNLYEQYF.

There are a few counts of this clone. This chain connects TRBV7-2 to TRBJ1-2, with 8 nucleotides matching TRBD1. Germline V gene lookup returns CDR1 SGHTA and CDR2 FQGNSA. J was trimmed by 8 bases and V by 1 base; bases with no gene match: 6. The CDR3 runs 14 residues. The CDR3 region is CASSLGQGAVGYTF. The CDR3 region has the DNA TGTGCCAGCAGCTTAGGGCAGGGGGCCGTGGGCTACACCTTC.